This TCR beta chain was retrieved from a study of blood T cell repertoires in COVID-19. As for the study in general: T cells, B-cell-depleted T cells, or PBMCs supplied cDNA or gDNA.

CDR3 size: 14 residues. V was clipped by 6 bases and J by 4 bases, with 10 bases between them. Germline CDR1 SEHNR, CDR2 FQNEAQ (reference sequence). The assay was immunoSEQ multiplex PCR, and TCRdb's table has in-frame clones only and misses some. There are around 83,000 clones in the sample; around 89% occur only once, and about 15% lies in the top ten. This chain uses TRBV7-9 with TRBJ2-6; D unresolved. The sample consisted of peripheral blood. The source is a man aged 70-80 years with active or convalescent COVID-19. CDR3 DNA: TGTGCCAGCAGGTCCGGGTCCGGGGCCAACGTCCTGACTTTC. This encodes CASRSGSGANVLTF. Full variable domain (remainder filled in from reference TRBV7-9 and TRBJ2-6): DTGVSQNPRHKITKRGQNVTFRCDPISEHNRLYWYRQTLGQGPEFLTYFQNEAQLEKSRLLSDRFSAERPKGSFSTLEIQRTEQGDSAMYLCASRSGSGANVLTFGAGSRLTVL.